The count of the clone carrying this T cell receptor beta chain is one. The time point was: pretreatment peripheral blood. Between 1 and 8 samples, pretreatment and on-treatment, were given by each patient. Clones were read by immunoSEQ multiplex PCR, and TCRdb kept only the in-frame ones, dropping some. Seen here are about 52,000 clones, about four fifths observed once, and the top ten hold approximately 1.5%. V was pared by 4 bases and J by 8 bases, with 7 bases of the junction left unmatched. This CDR3 region has 14 residues. The germline V gene encodes CDR1 SGHDT and CDR2 YYEEEE. The data stem from a study of PD-L1 blockade in urothelial cancer. Across the whole study: Atezolizumab (1,200 mg intravenously every 3 weeks) began in about 2014 for patients. When blood samples were assessed, the median T cell count was 141,255. Prior exposure to chemotherapy in patients amounted to 0 to 3 regimens received.

The chain has TRBV5-6 and TRBJ2-1, with TRBD2 identical over 9 bases. The clonotype was recovered from a man aged 50-59 years with urothelial cancer. Sequenced material: PBMCs, taken around atezolizumab (anti-PD-L1) treatment. CDR3 DNA sequence: TGTGCCAGCAGCCAGGGACTAGCTGGCGATGAGCAGTTCTTC. Amino acids: CASSQGLAGDEQFF.